This T cell receptor beta chain appears in the sequencing data of a study of Graves' ophthalmopathy and Graves' hyperthyroidism. Study-level findings and limits: Researchers report that a 13-signature model separated ophthalmopathy from stable hyperthyroidism, posting roughly 90% sensitivity and roughly 83% specificity.

This clonotype was detected many times. Its antigen is not known. RNA transcripts were the template, and TCR beta CDR3 regions were amplified from them. Following a first-round RT-PCR that used HTBI primers, a second-round multiplex PCR was carried out. TCRdb re-called the multiplex PCR reads with MiXCR, one entry per CDR3 protein. The sample lists under 800,000 distinct CDR3 sequences, 22% occurring once. V gave up 1 base and J gave up 11 bases; unmatched junction bases: 13. This CDR3 region has 16 residues. Germline CDR1 and CDR2: LGHNA and YNFKEQ. Material for sequencing was peripheral blood. V is TRBV4-2 and J is TRBJ1-1, with TRBD1 matching over 10 bases. The origin of this receptor is a woman aged 18-30 years with stable Graves' hyperthyroidism. Some clones in this sample may be carry-over from other donors' samples. CDR3 amino acids: CASSQALGQGKVDAFF. The DNA for the CDR3 is TGTGCCAGCAGCCAAGCTCTGGGACAGGGGAAGGTTGACGCTTTCTTT.